These T cell receptor beta chains were read from a single sample in a study of identical twins' blood T cells. MiXCR, run by TCRdb on the 5' RACE reads, gives a single entry per CDR3 protein. The table lists 350,000 to 400,000 distinct CDR3 sequences, roughly 30% of them singletons. The sample comprised PBMCs. All receptors come from a woman between 18 and 55 years old in good health. Each CDR3 is given with its conserved first and last residue. Each record gives: V gene, J gene, CDR3 protein.

TRBV7-2,TRBJ1-1,CASSLQGVLEAFF
TRBV28,TRBJ1-3,CASSPFRGQASGNTIYF
TRBV2,TRBJ2-2,CASSETGGTGELFF
TRBV12-5,TRBJ1-5,CASGMGGYSNRPQHF
TRBV7-2,TRBJ1-6,CASSWGESSYNSPLHF
TRBV6-5,TRBJ2-7,CASSQGQGLSYEQYF
TRBV5-6,TRBJ1-4,CASSYGTENEKLFF
TRBV15,TRBJ2-4,CATSRTLAKNIQYF
TRBV2,TRBJ1-2,CASRAAPGGEGYTF
TRBV29-1,TRBJ1-1,CSVEEVNTEAFF
TRBV7-9,TRBJ2-7,CASSFLGDRAYEQYF
TRBV5-1,TRBJ2-2,CASSLISGNTGELFF
TRBV5-1,TRBJ1-5,CASSAGSGSNQPQHF
TRBV11-3,TRBJ1-1,CASSLVTPAEAFF
TRBV11-2,TRBJ2-3,CTSSYGLRTDTQYF
TRBV6-5,TRBJ2-5,CASFSTVVGSTQYF
TRBV2,TRBJ1-4,CASSVGRYLLF
TRBV20-1,TRBJ1-2,CSARAGGTHGYTF
TRBV5-4,TRBJ2-7,CASSPGLAGSTYEQYF
TRBV28,TRBJ2-1,CASSLKGYEQFF
TRBV29-1,TRBJ1-5,CSATYSNQPQHF
TRBV10-3,TRBJ2-5,CAIRGASGSKETQYF
TRBV7-9,TRBJ1-2,CASRWTASDGYTF
TRBV7-2,TRBJ2-1,CASSLAPRLNEQFF
TRBV19,TRBJ2-2,CASRLAGPTGELFF
TRBV19,TRBJ1-5,CASGADRDNQPQHF
TRBV3-1,TRBJ2-2,CASSHGRSFAGELFF
TRBV28,TRBJ2-1,CAAGGGSSYNEQFF
TRBV27,TRBJ2-2,CASSSRTRGAPTPNTGELFF
TRBV28,TRBJ1-4,CASSFGYEKLFF
TRBV12-5,TRBJ1-2,CASGLATSGPPYGYTF
TRBV9,TRBJ2-1,CASSEGLPHNEQFF
TRBV14,TRBJ2-3,CASSLRLVPADTQYF
TRBV24-1,TRBJ2-7,CATSDPSGSNEQYF